Presented here are 20 T cell receptor beta chains from one specimen sequenced in a study of blood T cells in healthy people across ages. For the second PCR, which ran for roughly 6 to 11 cycles, a sample-barcoded 5' primer and a J-beta primer mix were used. TCRdb used MiXCR to reprocess the 5' RACE reads, holding one entry per CDR3 protein. The table lists around 500,000 distinct CDR3 sequences, 47% of them singletons. Sequencing was done on a sample of blood. Every receptor here comes from a man of 80 years or more in good health.

This clonotype was seen more than once but under ten times. This chain joins TRBV12-3 or TRBV12-4 and TRBJ2-7, with 11 bases aligning to TRBD1. V lost 5 bases to trimming and J lost 7 bases; unmatched junction nucleotides: 10. The CDR3 loop spans 15 amino acids. This CDR3 reads CASSRSGQGASEQYF. CDR3 nucleotides: TGTGCCAGCAGTCGCTCCGGACAGGGGGCGTCGGAGCAGTACTTC.

The DNA for the CDR3 is TGCGCCAGCAGTGCTAGCGGGAGGGCCTACGAGCAGTACTTC. Its protein is CASSASGRAYEQYF. The rearrangement uses TRBV10-2 and TRBJ2-7; 12 nucleotides agree with TRBD2. There are 14 residues in the CDR3. The germline V gene encodes CDR1 WSHSY and CDR2 SAAADI. Germline trimming cut 4 bases from V and 2 bases from J; bases unmatched to any gene: 0.

The chain recombines TRBV11-2 with TRBJ2-2; the match to TRBD2 covers 10 bases. The length of the CDR3 is 17 residues. Germline V gene data show CDR1 as SGHAT and CDR2 as FQNNGV. V lost 4 bases and J lost 6; bases outside the gene matches: 11. In nucleotides, the CDR3 is TGTGCCAGCAGCTCGCTAAGACCGGGACTAGCGTCCGGGGAGCTGTTTTTT. Its translation: CASSSLRPGLASGELFF.

The chain combines TRBV7-2 with TRBJ2-3, with D perhaps matching TRBD2 (6 bases). Trimming took 2 bases from V and 1 from J, leaving 10 bases between them. Germline V CDR1 and CDR2: SGHTA, FQGNSA. The CDR3 covers 15 residues. The CDR3, as DNA: TGTGCCAGCAGCTTAAGCGGGTACCGCACAGATACGCAGTATTTT. It encodes CASSLSGYRTDTQYF.

This clonotype was recorded a few times. The rearrangement links TRBV7-2 to TRBJ2-3, with 9 nucleotides matching TRBD1. The CDR3 is 15 residues long. Trimming at V came to 7 bases and at J to 3 bases, leaving 8 bases not matched to a gene. Germline lookup yields CDR1 SGHTA and CDR2 FQGNSA. For the CDR3, the DNA is TGTGCCAGCAAGAGTGGGGACAGGGTAACAGATACGCAGTATTTT. Protein sequence: CASKSGDRVTDTQYF.

The rearrangement links TRBV11-1 to TRBJ2-7; 10 nucleotides align to TRBD2. The DNA end is a closer match to TRBJ2-5, so the J assignment may be wrong. CDR1 and CDR2 from the germline V gene are SGHAT and FQDESV (reference sequence). This CDR3 contains 15 residues. The CDR3 DNA sequence: TGTGCCAGCAGGCCGGGACTAGCGTCAAAAGAGACCCAGTACTTC. Its translation: CASRPGLASKETQYF.

This chain uses TRBV5-6 with TRBJ2-7; the match to TRBD1 covers 8 bases. Germline CDR1 SGHDT, CDR2 YYEEEE. The CDR3 loop spans 15 amino acids. Unmatched junction bases numbered 3, after V lost 0 bases and J lost 1 base. In DNA form, the CDR3 reads TGTGCCAGCAGCTTGGTGCAGGGGGCTTCCTACGAGCAGTACTTC. Protein product: CASSLVQGASYEQYF.

This clonotype was seen only a few times. The chain has TRBV7-2 and TRBJ1-5; unclear D gene. Germline V gene data show CDR1 as SGHTA and CDR2 as FQGNSA. Trimming cost V 3 bases and J 4 bases, with 7 bases left between them. The CDR3 runs to 13 residues. CDR3 DNA: TGTGCCAGCAGCTTCACCCCGAATCAGCCCCAGCATTTT. This encodes CASSFTPNQPQHF.

This clonotype was detected only once. The chain joins TRBV10-3 to TRBJ2-1, with D possibly TRBD1 on 6 matching bases. In germline, CDR1 is ENHRY, CDR2 SYGVKD. V dropped 7 bases and J dropped 3 bases, with 10 bases sitting between them. The CDR3 runs 13 residues. The CDR3 sequence: CAITGDIYNEQFF. As DNA, the CDR3 is TGTGCCATCACTGGGGACATCTACAATGAGCAGTTCTTC.

Worth noting for this clonotype: A clone one base away is much larger, so this may be a read error. The chain uses TRBV6-6 and TRBJ2-3, with TRBD1 matching over 8 bases. CDR1 and CDR2 (germline): MNHNY, SVGAGI (reference sequence). The CDR3 consists of 17 residues. The V gene end was trimmed by 6 bases and the J gene end by 4 bases; junction bases not matched to a gene: 15. The CDR3 sequence is CASSPIGAGTGADTQYF. The CDR3 nucleotides read TGTGCCAGCAGCCCCATTGGGGCAGGGACAGGAGCAGATACGCAGTATTTT.

This chain uses TRBV7-2 with TRBJ2-3, with TRBD1 as a possible D gene (5 bases). V lost 1 base and J lost 7, with 12 bases in between. Germline CDR1 is SGHTA and CDR2 is FQGNSA. The CDR3 runs 14 residues. The CDR3 protein is CASSLGQLMNTQYF. The DNA of the CDR3 is TGTGCCAGCAGCTTAGGACAGCTAATGAATACGCAGTATTTT.

This clonotype came up a few times. The chain employs TRBV6-5 and TRBJ1-4; no clear D gene. Germline loops: CDR1 MNHEY, CDR2 SVGAGI. The CDR3 has 14 amino acids. V lost 3 bases to trimming and J lost 8 bases, with 13 bases between them. CDR3 sequence (DNA): TGTGCCAGCAGTTATCTAAAGGGAGACGAAAAACTGTTTTTT. It yields the protein CASSYLKGDEKLFF.

The V gene is TRBV9, the J gene TRBJ1-5; D is uncertain. There are 15 residues in the CDR3. Germline assignment: CDR1 SGDLS and CDR2 YYNGEE. V was clipped by 0 bases and J by 6 bases, with 13 bases between them. This chain's CDR3 is CASSVGATGSQPQHF. The CDR3 region has the DNA TGTGCCAGCAGCGTAGGTGCTACCGGGAGTCAGCCCCAGCATTTT.

The gene calls are TRBV6-2 or TRBV6-3 and TRBJ2-7; D gene ambiguous. Trimming pared 0 bases from V and 7 bases from J, leaving 10 bases between. The CDR3 sequence is 13 residues long. Per germline, CDR1 MNHEY and CDR2 SVGEGT. The CDR3 is CASSYSPTGEQYF. Written as DNA, the CDR3 is TGTGCCAGCAGTTACTCTCCCACGGGTGAGCAGTACTTC.

The chain links TRBV4-2 to TRBJ2-1; no reliable D call. The V end lost 5 bases, the J end lost 9 bases, and 17 bases lay between the germline ends. Germline loops: CDR1 LGHNA, CDR2 YNFKEQ. This CDR3 comprises 14 residues. The CDR3 nucleotides are TGTGCCAGCAGCACGGACCGGACGTCGAGTGAGCAGTTCTTC. Translated, it gives CASSTDRTSSEQFF.

The chain uses TRBV29-1 and TRBJ1-3, with D uncertain. The germline V gene encodes CDR1 SQVTM and CDR2 ANQGSEA. V gave up 7 bases and J gave up 0 bases, with 13 bases separating them. There are 14 residues in the CDR3. Here the CDR3 reads CSARTDNSGNTIYF. CDR3 sequence (DNA): TGCAGCGCCCGGACGGATAACTCTGGAAACACCATATATTTT.

This clonotype occurred a few times. V is TRBV7-3 and J is TRBJ2-3, with 12 bases lining up with TRBD2. V was clipped by 2 bases and J by 5 bases; unmatched bases: 11. The germline gives CDR1 SGHTA, CDR2 FQGTGA. This CDR3 is 18 amino acids long. CDR3 protein: CASSLAPLAGGLGDTQYF. In nucleotides, the CDR3 is TGTGCCAGCAGCTTAGCCCCTCTAGCGGGGGGGCTGGGAGATACGCAGTATTTT.

J is TRBJ1-6 and V is TRBV4-3, with D maybe TRBD1 (5 bases). In germline, CDR1 is LGHNA, CDR2 YSLEER. The CDR3 is made up of 17 amino acids. Trimming took 1 base from V and 6 from J, leaving 16 bases between them. The CDR3 loop reads CASSQVGPKGSNSPLHF. As DNA, the CDR3 is TGCGCCAGCAGCCAAGTAGGACCAAAGGGGAGTAATTCACCCCTCCACTTT.

The V call is TRBV2, the J call TRBJ2-5, with D perhaps TRBD1 (7 bases). This CDR3 is built from 15 residues. The ends were cut back, 6 bases at V and 11 bases at J, with 25 bases in the middle. Germline assignment: CDR1 SNHLY and CDR2 FYNNEI. The CDR3 region is CASSRQGMDYNEQYF. The CDR3, as DNA: TGTGCCAGCAGCCGACAGGGAATGGACTACAATGAGCAGTACTTC.

This clonotype was recorded a few times. V gene TRBV7-2 combines with J gene TRBJ2-3; 11 nucleotides match TRBD2. The CDR3 is 16 residues long. Germline V lookup: CDR1 SGHTA, CDR2 FQGNSA. Trimming took 0 bases from V and 3 from J; bases not matched to a gene: 2. The DNA of the CDR3 is TGTGCCAGCAGCTTAGCACTAGCGGGGGCAACAGATACGCAGTATTTT. This encodes CASSLALAGATDTQYF. Full variable domain (missing parts from reference TRBV7-2 and TRBJ2-3): GAGVSQSPSNKVTEKGKDVELRCDPISGHTALYWYRQSLGQGLEFLIYFQGNSAPDKSGLPSDRFSAERTGGSVSTLTIQRTQQEDSAVYLCASSLALAGATDTQYFGPGTRLTVL.